Below, 13 T cell receptor beta chains from the same sample are listed, as sequenced in a study of CD8 T cells in ankylosing spondylitis (dated by TCRdb to the late 2010s). Receptors were amplified or captured by 5' RACE. Sequencer: Illumina HiSeq 2500. TCRdb took the public reads, trimmed them with fastp at Q25, ran MiXCR for clone calling and kept in-frame beta chains. Each CDR3 protein appears once, grouped with its most common genes and DNA. This sample has fewer than 250,000 distinct CDR3 sequences in its table, and 10% to 13% of those were observed once. Roughly 23% of the sample comes from the top ten. The sample comprised blood, either unsorted or a sorted T cell fraction (not recorded which). These receptors were taken from a male donor with ankylosing spondylitis or in good health (not recorded which).

This clonotype was counted many times. CDR3 in amino acids: CASSYSRTETQYF. DNA for the CDR3: TGTGCCAGCAGTTACTCCCGGACGGAGACCCAGTACTTC. The chain combines TRBV6-5 with TRBJ2-5; D gene uncertain. Trimming took 0 bases from V and 5 from J, leaving 7 bases between them. The CDR3 runs 13 residues. Germline-derived CDR1 and CDR2 are MNHEY and SVGAGI.

This clonotype has a count of ten or more. V gene TRBV6-1 combines with J gene TRBJ1-6; D is unresolved. The V end lost 10 bases, the J end lost 4 bases, and 11 bases lay between the germline ends. Germline-derived CDR1 and CDR2 are MNHNS and SASEGT. The CDR3 covers 13 residues. The DNA of the CDR3 is TGTGCCATACGGGAGGTATATAATTCACCCCTCCACTTT. Protein product: CAIREVYNSPLHF.

This clonotype has a handful of counts. The rearrangement joins TRBV20-1 to TRBJ1-1; D is unresolved. The V and J ends lost 5 bases and 7 bases respectively, with 11 bases between them. Germline-derived CDR1 and CDR2 are DFQATT and SNEGSKA (reference sequence). This CDR3 region has 11 residues. Here the CDR3 reads CSAPWALEAFF. The CDR3 region has the DNA TGCAGTGCTCCTTGGGCCCTTGAAGCTTTCTTT.

The chain uses TRBV15 and TRBJ2-1; D is unresolved. CDR1 is LNHNV, CDR2 YYDKDF, per germline (reference sequence). V dropped 5 bases and J dropped 8 bases, with 13 bases sitting between them. There are 13 residues in the CDR3. The CDR3 DNA sequence: TGTGCCACCAGCGGTTCTAGGATCTATGAGCAGTTCTTC. Encoded protein: CATSGSRIYEQFF.

This chain connects TRBV7-3 to TRBJ2-3; 8 bases align to TRBD2. There are 15 residues in the CDR3. CDR1 is SGHTA and CDR2 is FQGTGA in the germline V gene. V lost 0 bases, J lost 5 bases, and 4 bases stayed unmatched. The CDR3 here is CASSLTSGVGDTQYF. CDR3 nucleotides: TGTGCCAGCAGCTTAACTAGCGGGGTAGGAGATACGCAGTATTTT.

The chain couples TRBV5-1 to TRBJ1-1; D is unclear. In germline, CDR1 is SGHRS, CDR2 YFSETQ. The CDR3 loop spans 12 amino acids. Trimming cost V 5 bases and J 6 bases, with 11 bases left between them. The CDR3 DNA is TGCGCCAGCAGATCGGAAAGCGCTGAAGCTTTCTTT. Amino acid sequence: CASRSESAEAFF.

The sample holds many counts of this clonotype. The chain uses TRBV19 and TRBJ2-2, with unresolved D. This CDR3 spans 15 amino acids. Germline V CDR1 and CDR2: LNHDA, SQIVND (reference sequence). Trimming pared 1 base from V and 6 bases from J, leaving 12 bases between. CDR3 region: CASSIGLLKPGELFF. The DNA for the CDR3 is TGTGCCAGTAGTATAGGGCTATTAAAACCCGGGGAGCTGTTTTTT.

The chain uses TRBV5-6 and TRBJ2-5, with D hard to call. The germline gives CDR1 SGHDT, CDR2 YYEEEE. V was shortened by 2 bases and J by 4 bases, with 12 bases between the two germline ends. The length of the CDR3 is 14 residues. CDR3 residues: CASSFTDTRETQYF. The CDR3 nucleotides read TGTGCCAGCAGCTTTACAGATACAAGAGAGACCCAGTACTTC.

This clonotype was counted between two and nine times. The CDR3 DNA reads as TGCAGCGTTGAAGCGGGGTCATGGGGGACCCAGTACTTC. Its protein product is CSVEAGSWGTQYF. This sequence joins TRBV29-1 and TRBJ2-5; D perhaps matches TRBD2 (5 bases). Per germline, CDR1 SQVTM and CDR2 ANQGSEA. V was clipped by 1 base and J by 7 bases, with 13 bases between them. The length of the CDR3 is 13 residues.

The table lists this clonotype with many counts. The chain combines TRBV12-3 or TRBV12-4 with TRBJ2-1; tentative D call: TRBD2 (6 bases). The V and J ends lost 10 bases and 2 bases respectively, with 15 bases between them. This CDR3 comprises 14 residues. The CDR3 region has the DNA TGTGCCATACAGTCGGCGGGACCCTACAATGAGCAGTTCTTC. It specifies CAIQSAGPYNEQFF.

This clonotype was recorded at least ten times. The rearrangement joins TRBV20-1 to TRBJ2-7, with TRBD1 matching over 11 bases. Trimming took 1 base from V and 7 from J; bases not matched to a gene: 6. Germline V gene sequence: CDR1 DFQATT, CDR2 SNEGSKA (reference sequence). This CDR3 is built from 14 residues. CDR3 in DNA: TGCAGTGCTAGAGTGGACAGGGGGCAAAGGGAGCAGTACTTC. Protein: CSARVDRGQREQYF.

This clonotype came up a few times. The chain is built from TRBV19 and TRBJ2-1, with D perhaps TRBD1 or TRBD2 (5 bases each). This CDR3 is 15 amino acids long. V lost 2 bases, J lost 4 bases, and 12 bases lay in between. Germline V CDR1 and CDR2: LNHDA, SQIVND (reference sequence). This chain's CDR3 is CASSIRDGMYNEQFF. CDR3 DNA sequence: TGTGCCAGTAGTATAAGGGACGGGATGTACAATGAGCAGTTCTTC.

This clonotype was recorded many times. The rearrangement links TRBV12-3 or TRBV12-4 to TRBJ2-7; TRBD1 matches 9 bases. This CDR3 is built from 15 residues. V shed 6 bases and J 0 bases; nucleotides not matched to a gene: 6. The CDR3 spells CASSSDRGSSYEQYF. CDR3 sequence (DNA): TGTGCCAGCAGCTCGGACAGGGGAAGCTCCTACGAGCAGTACTTC.